These 10 T cell receptor beta chains came from one sample sequenced in a study of response to subunit inactivated influenza vaccine. TCRdb recomputed calls from the RT-PCR reads with MiXCR, one row per CDR3 protein. The sample consists of 300,000 to 350,000 distinct CDR3 sequences, just over 20% of them appearing once. The specimen was PBMCs from blood, collected approximately 22 months after vaccination. The receptors were sampled from a man in his fifties or sixties who received an inactivated influenza vaccine.

The chain uses TRBV19 and TRBJ1-5; D is uncertain. Trimming pared 3 bases from V and 3 bases from J, leaving 9 bases between. The CDR3 sequence is 14 residues long. Per germline, CDR1 LNHDA and CDR2 SQIVND (reference sequence). CDR3 amino acids: CASSIGRSNQPQHF. The DNA for the CDR3 is TGTGCCAGTAGTATCGGACGGTCCAATCAGCCCCAGCATTTT.

The chain couples TRBV4-1 to TRBJ1-2; D uncertain. CDR1 is MGHRA and CDR2 is YSYEKL in the germline V gene. The V end lost 0 bases, the J end lost 3 bases, and 11 bases lay between the germline ends. The CDR3 runs 15 residues. The DNA of the CDR3 is TGCGCCAGCAGCCAAGATTCCACAGCATACTATGGCTACACCTTC. Protein sequence: CASSQDSTAYYGYTF.

The V gene is TRBV20-1, the J gene TRBJ2-5; 9 bases match TRBD2. After removal of 0 bases from V and 3 bases from J, the junction contained 5 bases not matched to a gene. The germline gives CDR1 DFQATT, CDR2 SNEGSKA (reference sequence). The CDR3 is 15 amino acids. The DNA for the CDR3 is TGCAGTGCTAGAGAGGTTAGCGGGAGTAAAGAGACCCAGTACTTC. Encoded protein: CSAREVSGSKETQYF.

The rearrangement uses TRBV4-1 and TRBJ2-5, with D possibly being TRBD1 (6 bases). The CDR3 runs to 16 residues. Germline V gene lookup returns CDR1 MGHRA and CDR2 YSYEKL. V was cut by 3 bases and J by 1 base, with 15 bases left in between. The CDR3 is CASSQNPGTLQETQYF. CDR3 coding DNA: TGCGCCAGCAGCCAGAACCCCGGGACACTCCAAGAGACCCAGTACTTC.

The chain joins TRBV12-3 or TRBV12-4 to TRBJ1-2; TRBD1 aligns across 9 bases. This CDR3 region has 15 residues. V gave up 5 bases and J gave up 2 bases; unmatched junction bases: 6. The CDR3 protein is CASSPGGQGNYGYTF. CDR3 bases: TGTGCCAGCAGTCCAGGGGGACAGGGAAACTATGGCTACACCTTC.

The chain has TRBV7-2 and TRBJ1-1; no reliable D call. The CDR3 totals 14 residues. The germline V gene encodes CDR1 SGHTA and CDR2 FQGNSA. Between the trimmed V and J ends, which lost 5 bases and 6 bases, there was a span of 16 bases. The chain's CDR3 is CASSPVADRSEAFF. CDR3 bases: TGTGCCAGCAGCCCAGTGGCAGACCGGTCTGAAGCTTTCTTT.

The chain carries TRBV6-2 or TRBV6-3 and TRBJ2-1, with 9 bases that match TRBD2. The CDR3 is made up of 18 amino acids. CDR1 is MNHEY and CDR2 is SVGEGT in the germline V gene. V shed 6 bases and J 0 bases; nucleotides not matched to a gene: 12. The CDR3 DNA reads as TGTGCCAGCAGCTATATGCTAGCGGGAACCATCTCCTACAATGAGCAGTTCTTC. Its protein product is CASSYMLAGTISYNEQFF.

The CDR3 region is CASRIRQGTGELFF. As DNA, the CDR3 is TGTGCCAGCAGAATCAGACAGGGGACCGGGGAGCTGTTTTTT. This chain uses TRBV12-3 or TRBV12-4 with TRBJ2-2; 8 bases align to TRBD1. V lost 6 bases, J lost 5 bases, and 5 bases stayed unmatched. This CDR3 has 14 residues.

Comment on this clonotype: At one boundary the junction diverges from the germline segment, which might be a read error. The V call is TRBV4-3, the J call TRBJ1-2; unclear D gene. This CDR3 is built from 15 residues. Germline CDR1 LGHNA, CDR2 YSLEER. CDR3 sequence: CASSQDYTSNYGYTF. The CDR3, as DNA: TGCGCCAGCAGCCAAGATTACACCTCAAACTATGGTTACACCTTC.

The gene calls are TRBV3-1 and TRBJ1-2; the D gene is possibly TRBD1 (6 bases). V dropped 4 bases and J dropped 7 bases, with 16 bases sitting between them. The length of the CDR3 is 14 residues. Germline V gives CDR1 LGHDT, CDR2 YNNKEL (reference sequence). The DNA of the CDR3 is TGTGCCAGCAGCCGAGCCAGGGGAAGTTTTGGCTACACCTTC. Amino acid sequence: CASSRARGSFGYTF.